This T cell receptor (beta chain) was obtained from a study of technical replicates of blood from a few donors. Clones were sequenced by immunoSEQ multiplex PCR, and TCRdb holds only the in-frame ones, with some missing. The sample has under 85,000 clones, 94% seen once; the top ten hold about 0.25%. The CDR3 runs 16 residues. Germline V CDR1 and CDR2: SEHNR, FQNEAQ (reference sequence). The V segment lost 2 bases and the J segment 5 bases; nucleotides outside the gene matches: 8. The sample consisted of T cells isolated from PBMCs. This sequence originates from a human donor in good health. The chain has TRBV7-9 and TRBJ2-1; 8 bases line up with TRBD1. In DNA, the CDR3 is TGTGCCAGCAGCTTAAGTCCGGGACAGGTGGACAATGAGCAGTTCTTC. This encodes CASSLSPGQVDNEQFF.